These 6 T cell receptor beta chains were sequenced from one sample in a study of T cell responses to AZD1222 COVID-19 vaccine. Using immunoSEQ multiplex PCR, the repertoire was profiled, and TCRdb retains in-frame clones only, with some absent. The sample lists around 94,000 clones, approximately 91% occurring once. The source was peripheral blood, collected on day 0 of AZD1222 vaccination. The receptors were sampled from an adult in good health.

The chain recombines TRBV9 with TRBJ2-7; maybe TRBD2 (5 bases). CDR1 SGDLS and CDR2 YYNGEE come from the germline V gene. The CDR3 consists of 15 residues. V gave up 0 bases and J gave up 3 bases, with 13 bases separating them. CDR3 protein: CASSVAGSEIYEQYF. The CDR3 DNA follows: TGTGCCAGCAGCGTAGCGGGTAGCGAGATCTACGAGCAGTACTTC.

The V gene is TRBV7-6, the J gene TRBJ2-2; TRBD2 matches at 10 bases. Germline CDR1 SGHVS, CDR2 FNYEAQ. The CDR3 contains 18 residues. Trimming took 7 bases from V and 1 from J; bases not matched to a gene: 12. In DNA form, the CDR3 reads TGTGCCAGCAACCCGCGGGTAGCGGGGGGCCTGAACACCGGGGAGCTGTTTTTT. Translation: CASNPRVAGGLNTGELFF.

The gene calls are TRBV5-1 and TRBJ1-3, with a possible D match to TRBD1 (5 bases). Germline CDR1 and CDR2: SGHRS and YFSETQ. The CDR3 has 18 amino acids. Trimming removed 0 bases at V and 1 base at J, with 17 bases between. CDR3 in amino acids: CASSLAYPGTGSGNTIYF. CDR3 in DNA: TGCGCCAGCAGCTTGGCTTATCCAGGGACTGGGTCTGGAAACACCATATATTTT.

This rearrangement joins TRBV30 to TRBJ1-1; 7 positions match TRBD1. V shed 7 bases and J 2 bases; nucleotides not matched to a gene: 7. CDR3 length equals 13 residues. CDR1 is GTSNPN, CDR2 SVGIG, per germline (reference sequence). CDR3 sequence (DNA): TGTGCCTCCCCGGGACAGTTCAACACTGAAGCTTTCTTT. Translation: CASPGQFNTEAFF.

In its sample, this clone was seen once. The chain has TRBV10-3 and TRBJ1-1, with D tentatively TRBD1 (6 bases). In germline, CDR1 is ENHRY, CDR2 SYGVKD. This CDR3 is built from 13 residues. V was pared by 5 bases and J by 3 bases, with 10 bases between. In DNA form, the CDR3 reads TGTGCCATCAGTACAGGGTATGACACTGAAGCTTTCTTT. This encodes CAISTGYDTEAFF.

The chain employs TRBV5-1 and TRBJ2-7; D is perhaps TRBD2 (5 bases). The CDR3 contains 13 residues. Germline V gene sequence: CDR1 SGHRS, CDR2 YFSETQ. V shed 6 bases and J shed 4 bases, with 14 bases lying between them. Written as DNA, the CDR3 is TGCGCCAGCAACTCCTTAACGGGGTACGAGCAGTACTTC. It translates to CASNSLTGYEQYF.